This T cell receptor (beta chain) originates from a study of Graves' ophthalmopathy and Graves' hyperthyroidism. The diagnostic workup employed clinical symptoms, serum thyroxine, TRAb, thyroid ultrasound and orbital computed tomography. Study-wide results and caveats: For predicting ophthalmopathy progression, the model had 55% to 71% sensitivity and 72.22% specificity. Classification of ophthalmopathy versus stable hyperthyroidism by a 13-signature model yielded about 90% sensitivity and about 81% specificity.

Researchers took RNA transcripts and amplified TCR beta CDR3 regions from them. Second-round multiplex PCR followed a first-round RT-PCR using HTBI primers. TCRdb passed the multiplex PCR reads through MiXCR, listing each CDR3 protein once. The sample has around 520,000 distinct CDR3 sequences; 39% are singletons. This clonotype was detected many times. Its antigen is unknown. In germline, CDR1 is SEHNR, CDR2 FQNEAQ (reference sequence). Germline trimming cut 5 bases from V and 5 bases from J; bases unmatched to any gene: 8. This CDR3 is built from 15 residues. The clonotype was recovered from an adult man with Graves' hyperthyroidism. This chain uses TRBV7-9 with TRBJ2-5; TRBD1 matches at 10 bases. Sequencing was carried out using peripheral blood or thyroid tissue (not recorded which). The CDR3 region is CASSTGTGARETQYF. The CDR3 nucleotides are TGTGCCAGCAGCACCGGGACAGGGGCTCGGGAGACCCAGTACTTC.